The entry that follows covers one T cell receptor (beta chain) sequence. Its antigen is unknown. The data belong to a study of T cell responses to AZD1222 COVID-19 vaccine. The CDR3 runs 13 residues. Germline CDR1 and CDR2: SGHNT and YYREEE (reference sequence). V lost 6 bases and J 6 bases, leaving 15 bases between the germline ends. Study observations and caveats: Clonal diversity may have been underestimated in mostly white British donors. Compared with day 0, the breadth and depth of the Spike-specific TCR repertoire rose significantly after two doses of AZD1222. None of the repertoires were sampled until the peak T cell response had passed.

The repertoire was sequenced with immunoSEQ multiplex PCR; TCRdb's copy has only in-frame clones and lacks some. The table has 150,000 or so clones, 91% seen once; the top ten hold 3.8%. The sequenced sample was peripheral blood, obtained 28 days after the second AZD1222 dose. The receptor was derived from an adult who received the AZD1222 COVID-19 vaccine. V is TRBV5-4 and J is TRBJ1-1; D might be TRBD1 (5 bases). CDR3 region: CASTLTRGAEAFF. The CDR3 DNA reads as TGTGCCAGCACCCTTACCCGGGGGGCTGAAGCTTTCTTT. The full variable domain, completed using reference TRBV5-4 and TRBJ1-1, is ETGVTQSPTHLIKTRGQQVTLRCSSQSGHNTVSWYQQALGQGPQFIFQYYREEENGRGNFPPRFSGLQFPNYSSELNVNALELDDSALYLCASTLTRGAEAFFGQGTRLTVV.